This TCR beta chain comes out of a study of T cell responses to AZD1222 COVID-19 vaccine. Study-level background: Second-dose intervals near 4 or 12 weeks were combined.

There are 14 residues in the CDR3. Germline V CDR1 and CDR2: SGHTA, FQGNSA. Trimming removed 5 bases from V and 2 bases from J; junction bases left unmatched: 5. The repertoire was sequenced with immunoSEQ multiplex PCR; TCRdb's copy has only in-frame clones and lacks some. Of more than 100,000 clones in the sample, around 88% were seen once. The origin of this receptor is an adult in good health. V gene TRBV7-2 combines with J gene TRBJ2-5, with 7 bases matching TRBD2. Source: peripheral blood, taken on day 0 of AZD1222 vaccination. The CDR3 DNA follows: TGTGCCAGCAGCCCGGGACTACGACAAGAGACCCAGTACTTC. Protein sequence: CASSPGLRQETQYF.